The 18 T cell receptor beta chains in this list originate from one sample, sequenced in a study of beta chain features in type 1 diabetes. No antigen has been assigned to these receptors. Study-level points and caveats: In every one of the four CD4+ subsets, TCRB CDR3s were moderately but significantly shorter in Type 1 diabetes patients.

The authors reverse transcribed all of the isolated RNA, so sequencing captured expressed TCRB transcripts. Libraries were prepared by immunoSEQ multiplex PCR; TCRdb keeps only in-frame clonotypes and omits some of them. The sample lists about 120,000 clones; roughly 17% were seen once. Sample: central memory CD4+ T cells from blood. The receptors here all came from a man aged 18 to 35 with type 1 diabetes.

This chain uses TRBV28 with TRBJ2-7; D unresolved. Looked up from germline, CDR1 is MDHEN and CDR2 is SYDVKM. This CDR3 has 13 residues. V was trimmed by 3 bases and J by 2 bases, leaving 8 bases between them. CDR3 DNA sequence: TGTGCCAGCAGTTTTGGGCTCGCCTACGAGCAGTACTTC. Amino acid sequence: CASSFGLAYEQYF.

The genes are TRBV7-3 and TRBJ2-5; D gene ambiguous. The CDR3 totals 13 residues. V was clipped by 3 bases and J by 1 base, with 6 bases between them. Germline assignment: CDR1 SGHTA and CDR2 FQGTGA. The CDR3 loop reads CASSFGTQETQYF. The CDR3 nucleotides read TGTGCCAGCAGCTTCGGCACCCAAGAGACCCAGTACTTC. The complete variable domain, with remaining parts taken from reference TRBV7-3 and TRBJ2-5, reads GAGVSQTPSNKVTEKGKYVELRCDPISGHTALYWYRQSLGQGPEFLIYFQGTGAADDSGLPNDRFFAVRPEGSVSTLKIQRTERGDSAVYLCASSFGTQETQYFGPGTRLLVL.

The CDR3 region has the DNA TGTGCCTGGAGTGTGAATCGGTTGAACACTGAAGCTTTCTTT. Residues: CAWSVNRLNTEAFF. The chain is built from TRBV30 and TRBJ1-1; D not certain. Germline V gene lookup returns CDR1 GTSNPN and CDR2 SVGIG (reference sequence). CDR3 length equals 14 residues. Trimming took 0 bases from V and 0 from J, leaving 8 bases between them. Based on the CDR3 plus reference TRBV30 and TRBJ1-1, the full variable domain is SQTIHQWPATLVQPVGSPLSLECTVEGTSNPNLYWYRQAAGRGLQLLFYSVGIGQISSEVPQNLSASRPQDRQFILSSKKLLLSDSGFYLCAWSVNRLNTEAFFGQGTRLTVV.

The V gene is TRBV18, the J gene TRBJ2-3, with 7 bases that match TRBD2. Germline trimming cut 3 bases from V and 7 bases from J; bases unmatched to any gene: 13. Looked up from germline, CDR1 is KGHSH and CDR2 is LQKENI. The CDR3 is 16 amino acids. CDR3 protein: CASSPGSGGTSNTQYF. The CDR3 nucleotides read TGTGCCAGCTCACCGGGGTCGGGAGGCACCTCAAATACGCAGTATTTT.

This clone was seen a handful of times. The rearrangement uses TRBV5-6 and TRBJ2-5; the match to TRBD1 covers 8 bases. V lost 5 bases and J lost 4; bases outside the gene matches: 7. The CDR3 has 14 amino acids. Germline values: CDR1 SGHDT, CDR2 YYEEEE. CDR3 in amino acids: CASSPTGAGETQYF. In DNA form, the CDR3 reads TGTGCCAGCAGTCCGACAGGGGCGGGAGAGACCCAGTACTTC.

This clone was picked up many times. Other nucleotide sequences in the sample specify the same CDR3. The chain is built from TRBV30 and TRBJ2-3; 8 nucleotides agree with TRBD2. The germline CDR1 and CDR2 sequences are GTSNPN and SVGIG (reference sequence). V dropped 5 bases and J dropped 5; count of bases not matched to a gene: 0. The CDR3 is 11 amino acids. CDR3 sequence (DNA): TGTGCCTGGGCGGGGGGAGATACGCAGTATTTT. The encoded protein is CAWAGGDTQYF.

This clone was found a few times. The chain links TRBV2 to TRBJ2-7; the D gene is possibly TRBD2 (6 bases). Germline V lookup: CDR1 SNHLY, CDR2 FYNNEI. CDR3 length equals 14 residues. V gave up 2 bases and J gave up 2 bases, with 10 bases separating them. The CDR3 DNA reads TGTGCCAGCAGTGAAAGGGGACTGACCTACGAGCAGTACTTC. It yields the protein CASSERGLTYEQYF.

This clone was seen only a few times. This rearrangement joins TRBV7-2 to TRBJ2-7, with D possibly being TRBD2 (6 bases). V was pared by 0 bases and J by 4 bases, with 13 bases between. The V gene's germline CDR1 is SGHTA and CDR2 FQGNSA. The CDR3 length is 15 residues. This CDR3 reads CASSLAASAAYEQYF. The CDR3 DNA reads TGTGCCAGCAGCTTAGCGGCTAGCGCCGCGTACGAGCAGTACTTC.

This clone was detected a few times. The V and J genes are TRBV7-2 and TRBJ2-7, with 13 positions matching TRBD2. The junction had 5 bases not matched to a gene; V was cut back by 5 bases and J by 4 bases. The CDR3 covers 15 residues. Germline loops: CDR1 SGHTA, CDR2 FQGNSA. CDR3 sequence: CASSPGTSGAYEQYF. DNA for the CDR3: TGTGCCAGCAGCCCCGGGACTAGCGGGGCTTACGAGCAGTACTTC. Drawing the rest from reference TRBV7-2 and TRBJ2-7, the complete variable domain is GAGVSQSPSNKVTEKGKDVELRCDPISGHTALYWYRQSLGQGLEFLIYFQGNSAPDKSGLPSDRFSAERTGGSVSTLTIQRTQQEDSAVYLCASSPGTSGAYEQYFGPGTRLTVT.

This sequence joins TRBV7-2 and TRBJ2-5, with TRBD1 matching 12 bases. The CDR3 has 16 amino acids. Trimming cost V 5 bases and J 5 bases; bases outside gene matches: 9. Looked up from germline, CDR1 is SGHTA and CDR2 is FQGNSA. The CDR3 DNA sequence: TGTGCCAGCAGCCTCCAGGGACAGGGGGCGAGGGAGACCCAGTACTTC. Its translation: CASSLQGQGARETQYF.

There are a few counts of this clone. The chain recombines TRBV19 with TRBJ1-5; D is undetermined. Germline-derived CDR1 and CDR2 are LNHDA and SQIVND (reference sequence). The CDR3 is 12 amino acids. V gave up 3 bases and J gave up 7 bases, with 7 bases separating them. The CDR3 is CASSILSQPQHF. In DNA form, the CDR3 reads TGTGCCAGTAGTATCCTGAGCCAGCCCCAGCATTTT.

This clone was detected only a few times. The V call is TRBV21-1, the J call TRBJ2-7. TRBV21-1 is an annotated pseudogene. The CDR3 sequence is 14 residues long. The CDR3, as DNA: TGTGCCAGCAGCTGCCCCGTGTCCTCCTACGAGCAGTACTTC. Translated, it gives CASSCPVSSYEQYF.

The V gene is TRBV18, the J gene TRBJ2-3; weak D call: TRBD2 (5 bases). The CDR3 extends over 13 amino acids. V was shortened by 6 bases and J by 5 bases, with 12 bases between the two germline ends. CDR1 is KGHSH and CDR2 is LQKENI in the germline V gene. The CDR3 here is CASSRSEEDTQYF. In nucleotides, the CDR3 is TGTGCCAGCTCTAGGTCGGAGGAAGATACGCAGTATTTT.

This chain links TRBV9 with TRBJ2-2, with D tentatively TRBD1 or TRBD2 (5 bases each). The germline CDR1 and CDR2 sequences are SGDLS and YYNGEE. CDR3 length: 15 residues. Trimming pared 0 bases from V and 1 base from J, leaving 7 bases between. The CDR3 region is CASSVGGVNTGELFF. Written as DNA, the CDR3 is TGTGCCAGCAGCGTAGGAGGGGTGAACACCGGGGAGCTGTTTTTT.

The CDR3 region is CASSVVPEEMANTF. As DNA, the CDR3 is TGTGCCAGCAGCGTAGTGCCCGAGGAAATGGCTAACACCTTC. The chain couples TRBV9 to TRBJ1-2; no reliable D call. The germline CDR1 and CDR2 sequences are SGDLS and YYNGEE. This CDR3 is 14 amino acids long. V was shortened by 0 bases and J by 12 bases, with 18 bases between the two germline ends.

This clone was seen a few times. The chain carries TRBV2 and TRBJ2-5; D uncertain. The CDR3 has 14 residues. Germline-derived CDR1 and CDR2 are SNHLY and FYNNEI. V was trimmed by 2 bases and J by 1 base, leaving 8 bases between them. The CDR3 DNA reads as TGTGCCAGCAGTGAACCCGACATCCAAGAGACCCAGTACTTC. Translation gives CASSEPDIQETQYF.

This clone was seen only a few times. The J gene is TRBJ1-2, the V gene TRBV29-1; 8 nucleotides align to TRBD1. The germline V gene encodes CDR1 SQVTM and CDR2 ANQGSEA. The CDR3 consists of 12 residues. V gave up 6 bases and J gave up 6 bases; unmatched junction bases: 6. In DNA, the CDR3 is TGCAGCGTGGAACCAGGGGGCAATGGCTACACCTTC. The encoded protein is CSVEPGGNGYTF.

V and J are TRBV9 and TRBJ1-1, with 7 bases aligning to TRBD1. Germline CDR1 and CDR2: SGDLS and YYNGEE. The J segment lost 11 bases and the V segment lost 4 bases, leaving 11 bases of the junction unmatched. The CDR3 length is 13 residues. CDR3 DNA sequence: TGTGCCAGCAGCCTTGGGACAGTCCCGAAGGCTTTCTTT. Amino acids: CASSLGTVPKAFF.